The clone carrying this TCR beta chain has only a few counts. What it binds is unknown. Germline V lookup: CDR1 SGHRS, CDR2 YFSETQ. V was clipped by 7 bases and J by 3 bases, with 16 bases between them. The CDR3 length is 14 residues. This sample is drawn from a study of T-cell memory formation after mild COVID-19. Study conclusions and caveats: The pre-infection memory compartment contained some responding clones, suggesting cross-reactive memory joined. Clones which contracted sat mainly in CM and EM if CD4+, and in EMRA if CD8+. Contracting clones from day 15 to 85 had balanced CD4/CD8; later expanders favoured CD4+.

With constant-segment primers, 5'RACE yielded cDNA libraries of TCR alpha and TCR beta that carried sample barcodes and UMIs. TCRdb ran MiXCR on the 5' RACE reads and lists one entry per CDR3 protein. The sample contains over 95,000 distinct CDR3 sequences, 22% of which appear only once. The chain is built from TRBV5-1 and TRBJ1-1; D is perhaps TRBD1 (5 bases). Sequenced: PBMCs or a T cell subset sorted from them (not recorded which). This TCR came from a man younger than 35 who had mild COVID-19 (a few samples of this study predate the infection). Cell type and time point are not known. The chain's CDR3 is CASQGGQRDTEAFF. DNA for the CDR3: TGCGCCAGCCAGGGTGGTCAACGGGACACTGAAGCTTTCTTT.